This TCR beta chain was captured in a study of T cells in Graves' hyperthyroidism and ophthalmopathy. This clonotype was counted many times. CDR3 size: 13 residues. V lost 3 bases, J lost 5 bases, and 3 bases stayed unmatched. CDR1 and CDR2 from the germline V gene are SGHAT and FQNNGV. What was amplified from RNA transcripts were TCR beta CDR3 regions. First-round RT-PCR of the TCR CDR3 relied on the HTBI primer set. TCRdb called the multiplex PCR reads again in MiXCR, with one record for every CDR3 protein. The sample holds 550,000 to 650,000 distinct CDR3 sequences, 14% seen once. Over 18 months, lack of ophthalmopathy progression marked Graves' hyperthyroidism as stable. The authors took PBMCs from 10 ml fresh peripheral blood.

What was sequenced was blood. The chain combines TRBV11-2 with TRBJ2-5, with 7 nucleotides matching TRBD1. The receptor comes from a woman aged 40 to 55 with Graves' hyperthyroidism. The CDR3 is CASSFTGAETQYF. In DNA form, the CDR3 reads TGTGCCAGCAGCTTTACAGGGGCCGAGACCCAGTACTTC.